The T cell receptor beta chain described here comes from a study of blood T cell repertoires in COVID-19. Study overall: Spain, Italy and the United States supplied samples that represented acute and convalescent COVID-19. T cells, B-cell-depleted T cells, or PBMCs provided the cDNA or gDNA that served as material.

The V and J ends lost 6 bases and 3 bases respectively, with 13 bases between them. In germline, CDR1 is SGDLS, CDR2 YYNGEE. This CDR3 spans 15 amino acids. Source study methods: Reference gene primer amplification in the assay estimated nucleated cell counts. Produced via immunoSEQ multiplex PCR; TCRdb's table is partial and in-frame only. Clone size and V and J calls were adopted from that table, with D and trimming inferred from the DNA. Altogether over 85,000 clones are present, approximately 80% being singletons, with the ten largest covering nearly 3.5%. This TCR was sampled from a man in his forties or fifties with acute or convalescent COVID-19. The material sequenced was peripheral blood. The rearrangement joins TRBV9 to TRBJ2-6; a weak D match, TRBD1 (5 bases). CDR3 amino acids: CASTQGIGGANVLTF. The CDR3 DNA follows: TGTGCCAGCACCCAGGGAATCGGTGGGGCCAACGTCCTGACTTTC.